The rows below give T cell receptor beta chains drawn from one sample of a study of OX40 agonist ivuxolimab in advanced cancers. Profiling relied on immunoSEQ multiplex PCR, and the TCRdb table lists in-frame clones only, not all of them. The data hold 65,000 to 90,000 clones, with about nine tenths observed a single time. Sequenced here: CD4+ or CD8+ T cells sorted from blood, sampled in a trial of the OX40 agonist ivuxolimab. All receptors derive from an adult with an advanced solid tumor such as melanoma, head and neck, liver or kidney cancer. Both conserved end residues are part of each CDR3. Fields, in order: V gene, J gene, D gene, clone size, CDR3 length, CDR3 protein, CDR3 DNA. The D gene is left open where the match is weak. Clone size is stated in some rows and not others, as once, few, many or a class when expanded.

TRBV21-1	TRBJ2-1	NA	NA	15	CASRMRDSDYNEQFF	TGTGCCAGCAGGATGCGTGACAGTGATTACAATGAGCAGTTCTTC
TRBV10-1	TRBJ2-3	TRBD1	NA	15	CASSAGTGDVGTQYF	TGCGCCAGCAGTGCCGGGACAGGGGACGTAGGTACGCAGTATTTT
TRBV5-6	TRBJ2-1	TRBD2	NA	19	CASSRLAGGSGSSYNEQFF	TGTGCCAGCAGTCGACTAGCGGGGGGCTCCGGAAGCTCCTACAATGAGCAGTTCTTC
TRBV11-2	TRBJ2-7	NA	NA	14	CASSEHQGPYEQYF	TGTGCCAGCAGCGAACATCAGGGACCCTACGAGCAGTACTTC
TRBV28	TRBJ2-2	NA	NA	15	CASSLMAGNTGELFF	TGTGCCAGCAGTCTTATGGCAGGCAATACCGGGGAGCTGTTTTTT
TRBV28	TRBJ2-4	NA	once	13	CASSLDSLNIQYF	TGTGCCAGCAGTTTAGACAGTCTAAACATTCAGTACTTC
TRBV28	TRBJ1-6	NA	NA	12	CASSFKFSPLHF	TGTGCCAGCAGTTTCAAGTTTTCACCCCTCCACTTT
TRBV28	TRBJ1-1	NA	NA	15	CASPPSRAGGTEAFF	TGTGCCAGCCCCCCCTCGAGGGCGGGTGGAACTGAAGCTTTCTTT
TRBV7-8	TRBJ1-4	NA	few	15	CASSWSRSVDEKLFF	TGTGCCAGCAGTTGGAGCCGCTCGGTAGATGAAAAACTGTTTTTT
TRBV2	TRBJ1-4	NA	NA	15	CASTLVGRGNEKLFF	TGTGCCAGCACCCTCGTGGGCCGCGGTAATGAAAAACTGTTTTTT
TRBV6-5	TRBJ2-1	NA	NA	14	CASRLMTAGNEQFF	TGTGCCAGCAGATTGATGACCGCCGGGAATGAGCAGTTCTTC
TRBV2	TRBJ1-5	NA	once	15	CASQADNYSNQPQHF	TGTGCCAGCCAGGCGGACAACTATAGCAATCAGCCCCAGCATTTT
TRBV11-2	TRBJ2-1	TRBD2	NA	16	CASSATGTSGSNEQFF	TGTGCCAGCAGCGCGACCGGGACTAGCGGGAGCAATGAGCAGTTCTTC
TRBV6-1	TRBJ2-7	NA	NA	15	CASRSDPGSSYEQYF	TGTGCCAGCAGGTCGGATCCAGGGAGCTCCTACGAGCAGTACTTC
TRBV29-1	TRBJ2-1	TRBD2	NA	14	CSVARGSGNGEQFF	TGCAGCGTTGCCCGTGGTAGCGGGAATGGTGAGCAGTTCTTC
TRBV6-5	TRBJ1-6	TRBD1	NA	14	CASRTGTGRGPLHF	TGTGCCAGCAGAACCGGGACAGGGAGAGGCCCCCTCCACTTT
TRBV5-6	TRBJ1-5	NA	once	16	CASSRRDSLRNQPQHF	TGTGCCAGCAGCCGCCGGGACTCCCTTCGGAATCAGCCCCAGCATTTT
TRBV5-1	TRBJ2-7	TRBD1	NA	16	CASSQTPDRGSFEQYF	TGCGCCAGCAGCCAAACACCGGACAGGGGGTCCTTCGAGCAGTACTTC
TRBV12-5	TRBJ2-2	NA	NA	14	CASGSQGRTGELFF	TGTGCTAGTGGTTCGCAGGGTCGGACCGGGGAGCTGTTTTTT
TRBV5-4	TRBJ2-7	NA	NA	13	CASSQGGFYEQYF	TGTGCCAGCAGCCAGGGGGGGTTCTACGAGCAGTACTTC
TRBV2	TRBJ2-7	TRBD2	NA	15	CASSEVAGARNEQYF	TGTGCCAGCAGTGAAGTGGCGGGAGCCAGGAACGAGCAGTACTTC
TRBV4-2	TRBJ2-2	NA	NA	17	CASSPRERAGDTGELFF	TGTGCCAGCAGCCCGAGGGAACGGGCGGGCGACACCGGGGAGCTGTTTTTT
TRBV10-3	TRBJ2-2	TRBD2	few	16	CAIGLSRSGETGELFF	TGTGCCATCGGGCTAAGTAGGAGCGGGGAGACCGGGGAGCTGTTTTTT
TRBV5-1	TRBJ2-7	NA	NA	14	CASSSVGGAYEQYF	TGCGCCAGCAGCTCGGTCGGAGGCGCCTACGAGCAGTACTTC
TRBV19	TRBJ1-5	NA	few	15	CASSIGDGVNQPQHF	TGTGCCAGTAGTATCGGGGACGGGGTCAATCAGCCCCAGCATTTT
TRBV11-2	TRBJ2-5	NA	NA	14	CASSPRGWQETQYF	TGTGCCAGCAGCCCCCGGGGATGGCAAGAGACCCAGTACTTC
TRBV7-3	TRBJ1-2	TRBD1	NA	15	CASRPGTAITYGYTF	TGTGCCAGCAGACCCGGGACAGCGATTACCTATGGCTACACCTTC
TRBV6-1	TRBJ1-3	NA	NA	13	CASSEFSGNTIYF	TGTGCCAGCAGTGAATTCTCTGGAAACACCATATATTTT
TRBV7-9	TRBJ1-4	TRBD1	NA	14	CASIMGTGDEKLFF	TGTGCCAGCATAATGGGGACAGGGGATGAAAAACTGTTTTTT
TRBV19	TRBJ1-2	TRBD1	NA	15	CASSLPGGENYGYTF	TGTGCCAGTAGCCTTCCAGGGGGCGAGAACTATGGCTACACCTTC
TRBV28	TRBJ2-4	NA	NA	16	CASSPYSDNAKNIQYF	TGTGCCAGTAGTCCTTACAGTGATAACGCCAAAAACATTCAGTACTTC
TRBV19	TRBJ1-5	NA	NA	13	CASSSEDYKPQHF	TGTGCCAGTAGTAGTGAGGACTATAAGCCCCAGCATTTT
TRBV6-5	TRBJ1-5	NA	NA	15	CASSYSPKSNQPQHF	TGTGCCAGCAGTTACTCGCCTAAGAGCAATCAGCCCCAGCATTTT
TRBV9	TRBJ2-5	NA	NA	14	CASSPDATQETQYF	TGTGCCAGCAGCCCAGACGCCACCCAAGAGACCCAGTACTTC
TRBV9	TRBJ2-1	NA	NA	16	CASSPLGRGSYNEQFF	TGTGCCAGCAGCCCTCTGGGCAGGGGCTCCTACAATGAGCAGTTCTTC
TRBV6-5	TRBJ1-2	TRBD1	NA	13	CASRPLRGYGYTF	TGTGCCAGCAGACCCCTCAGGGGGTATGGCTACACCTTC
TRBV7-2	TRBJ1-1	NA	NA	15	CASSLQSGRNTEAFF	TGTGCCAGCAGCCTGCAGTCGGGGAGGAACACTGAAGCTTTCTTT
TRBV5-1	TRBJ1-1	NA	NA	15	CASRIKGSVNTEAFF	TGCGCCAGCAGGATCAAGGGGTCCGTAAACACTGAAGCTTTCTTT
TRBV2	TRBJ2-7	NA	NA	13	CASRRRSDGEQYF	TGTGCCAGCAGGCGGAGGAGCGATGGCGAGCAGTACTTC
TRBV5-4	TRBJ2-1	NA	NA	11	CASKGTNEQFF	TGTGCCAGCAAAGGGACGAATGAGCAGTTCTTC
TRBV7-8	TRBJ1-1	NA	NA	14	CASSLSGGNTEAFF	TGTGCCAGCAGCTTATCGGGTGGGAACACTGAAGCTTTCTTT
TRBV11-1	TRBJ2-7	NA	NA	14	CASSLVPGANEQYF	TGTGCCAGCAGCTTAGTTCCAGGGGCCAACGAGCAGTACTTC
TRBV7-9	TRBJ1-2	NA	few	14	CASSFDGRNYGYTF	TGTGCCAGCAGCTTCGACGGTCGAAACTATGGCTACACCTTC
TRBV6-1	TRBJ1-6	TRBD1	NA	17	CASSERVPTGVISPLHF	TGTGCCAGCAGTGAAAGGGTACCGACAGGGGTGATTTCACCCCTCCACTTT
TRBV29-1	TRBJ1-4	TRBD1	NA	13	CSVAQGANEKLFF	TGCAGCGTTGCACAGGGGGCTAATGAAAAACTGTTTTTT
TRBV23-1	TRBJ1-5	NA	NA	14	CASSRGVSNQPQHF	TGCGCCAGCAGTCGCGGGGTCAGCAATCAGCCCCAGCATTTT
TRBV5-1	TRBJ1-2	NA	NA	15	CASSLDGQFSYGYTF	TGCGCCAGCAGCTTGGATGGACAATTCTCCTATGGCTACACCTTC
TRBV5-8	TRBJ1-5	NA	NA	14	CASSRDLSNQPQHF	TGTGCCAGCAGCAGGGACCTGAGCAATCAGCCCCAGCATTTT
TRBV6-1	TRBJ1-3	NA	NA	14	CASSLDRAGNTIYF	TGTGCCAGCAGCCTGGACCGGGCGGGAAACACCATATATTTT
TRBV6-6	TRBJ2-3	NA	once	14	CASSYVLETDTQYF	TGTGCCAGCAGTTACGTCCTAGAAACAGATACGCAGTATTTT